Sequencing of this TCR beta chain was carried out in a study of shared clonotypes between healthy human individuals. The germline CDR1 and CDR2 sequences are GTSNPN and SVGIG (reference sequence). This CDR3 region has 13 residues. V was pared by 7 bases and J by 5 bases, with 17 bases between. The assay was immunoSEQ multiplex PCR, and TCRdb's table has in-frame clones only and misses some. Altogether more than 400,000 clones are present, about 96% being singletons, with the ten largest covering around 0.067%. Sequenced: naive CD4+ T cells sorted from blood. Subset of the sample: CD45RA+ positively selected. The source is a woman in her 30s in good health. The rearrangement joins TRBV30 to TRBJ1-1; tentatively, D is TRBD1 (5 bases). As DNA, the CDR3 is TGTGCCTCCACAAGGCAGGGTAGAACTGAAGCTTTCTTT. Protein sequence: CASTRQGRTEAFF.